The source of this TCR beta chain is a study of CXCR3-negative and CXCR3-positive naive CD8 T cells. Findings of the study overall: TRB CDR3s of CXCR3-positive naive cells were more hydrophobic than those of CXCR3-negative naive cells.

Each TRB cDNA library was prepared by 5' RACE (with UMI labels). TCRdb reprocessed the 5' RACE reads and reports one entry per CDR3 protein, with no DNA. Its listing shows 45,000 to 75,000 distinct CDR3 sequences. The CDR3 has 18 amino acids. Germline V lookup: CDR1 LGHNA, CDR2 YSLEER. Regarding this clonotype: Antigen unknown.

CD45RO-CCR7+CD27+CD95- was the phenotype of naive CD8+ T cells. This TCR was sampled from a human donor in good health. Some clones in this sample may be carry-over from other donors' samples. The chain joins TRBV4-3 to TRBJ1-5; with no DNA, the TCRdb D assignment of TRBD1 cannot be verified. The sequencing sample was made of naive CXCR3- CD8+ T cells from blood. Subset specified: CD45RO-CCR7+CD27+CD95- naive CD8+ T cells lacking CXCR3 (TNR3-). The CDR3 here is CASSQDRAERQINQPQHF.